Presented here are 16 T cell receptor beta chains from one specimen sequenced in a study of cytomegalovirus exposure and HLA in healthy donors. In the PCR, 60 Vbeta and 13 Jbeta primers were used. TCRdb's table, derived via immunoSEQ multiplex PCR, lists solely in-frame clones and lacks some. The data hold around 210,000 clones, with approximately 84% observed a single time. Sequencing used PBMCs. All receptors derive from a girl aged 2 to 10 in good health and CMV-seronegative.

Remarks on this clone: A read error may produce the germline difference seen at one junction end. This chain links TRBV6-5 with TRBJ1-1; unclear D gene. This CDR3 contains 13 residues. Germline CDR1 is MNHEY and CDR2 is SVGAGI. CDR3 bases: TGTGCCAGCGGGCGGGATTTGAACACTGAAGCTTCCTTT. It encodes CASGRDLNTEASF.

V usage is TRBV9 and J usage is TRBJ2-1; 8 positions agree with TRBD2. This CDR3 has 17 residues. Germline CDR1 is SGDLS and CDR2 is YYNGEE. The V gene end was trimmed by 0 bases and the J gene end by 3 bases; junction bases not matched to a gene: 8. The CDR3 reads CASSVDLAGTIYNEQFF. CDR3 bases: TGTGCCAGCAGCGTAGACCTAGCGGGTACAATCTACAATGAGCAGTTCTTC.

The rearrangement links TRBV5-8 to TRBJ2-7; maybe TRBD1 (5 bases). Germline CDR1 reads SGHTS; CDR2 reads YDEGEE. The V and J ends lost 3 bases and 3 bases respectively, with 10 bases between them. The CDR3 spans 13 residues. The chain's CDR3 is CASSSDSVYEQYF. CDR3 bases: TGTGCCAGCAGCTCCGACAGCGTCTACGAGCAGTACTTC.

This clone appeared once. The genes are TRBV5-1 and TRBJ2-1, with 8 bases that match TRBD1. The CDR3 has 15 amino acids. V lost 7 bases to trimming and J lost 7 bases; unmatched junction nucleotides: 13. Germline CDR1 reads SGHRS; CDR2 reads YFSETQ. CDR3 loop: CASVEWTGLGNEQFF. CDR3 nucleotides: TGCGCCAGCGTCGAGTGGACAGGGTTGGGTAATGAGCAGTTCTTC.

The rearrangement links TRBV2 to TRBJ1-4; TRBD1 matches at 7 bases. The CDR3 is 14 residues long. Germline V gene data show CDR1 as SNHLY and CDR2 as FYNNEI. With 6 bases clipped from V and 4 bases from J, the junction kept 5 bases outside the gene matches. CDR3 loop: CASRPGQSNEKLFF. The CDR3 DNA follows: TGTGCCAGCAGGCCGGGACAGAGTAATGAAAAACTGTTTTTT.

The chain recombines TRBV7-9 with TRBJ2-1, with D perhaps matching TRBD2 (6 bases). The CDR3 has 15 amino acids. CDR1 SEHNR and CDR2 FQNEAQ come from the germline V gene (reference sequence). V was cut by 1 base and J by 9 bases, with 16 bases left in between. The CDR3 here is CASSLEAGPMGEQFF. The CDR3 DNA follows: TGTGCCAGCAGCTTAGAGGCGGGGCCAATGGGTGAGCAGTTCTTC.

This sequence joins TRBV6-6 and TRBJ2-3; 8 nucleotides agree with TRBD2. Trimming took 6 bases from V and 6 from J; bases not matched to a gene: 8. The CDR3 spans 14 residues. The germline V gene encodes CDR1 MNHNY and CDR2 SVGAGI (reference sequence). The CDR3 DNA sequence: TGTGCCAGCAGCTTCCGGGGGGGCCTGGATACGCAGTATTTT. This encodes CASSFRGGLDTQYF.

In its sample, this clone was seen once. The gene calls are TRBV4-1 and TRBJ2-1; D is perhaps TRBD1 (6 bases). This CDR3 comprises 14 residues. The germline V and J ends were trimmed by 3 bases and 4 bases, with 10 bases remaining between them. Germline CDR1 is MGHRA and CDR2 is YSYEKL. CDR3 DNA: TGCGCCAGCAGCCAGGGGGCGGAATACAATGAGCAGTTCTTC. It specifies CASSQGAEYNEQFF.

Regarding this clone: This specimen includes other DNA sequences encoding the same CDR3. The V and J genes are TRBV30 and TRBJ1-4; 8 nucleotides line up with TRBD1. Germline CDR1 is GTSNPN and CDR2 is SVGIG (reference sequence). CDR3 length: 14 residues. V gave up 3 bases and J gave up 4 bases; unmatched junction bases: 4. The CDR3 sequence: CAWSPTGVNEKLFF. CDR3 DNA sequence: TGTGCCTGGAGCCCGACAGGGGTTAATGAAAAACTGTTTTTT.

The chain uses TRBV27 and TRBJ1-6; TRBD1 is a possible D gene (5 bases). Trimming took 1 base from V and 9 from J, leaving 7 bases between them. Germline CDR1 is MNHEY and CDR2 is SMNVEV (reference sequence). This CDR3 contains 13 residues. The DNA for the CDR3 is TGTGCCAGCAGTTTATTCGGGGGTTCACCCCTCCACTTT. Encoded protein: CASSLFGGSPLHF.

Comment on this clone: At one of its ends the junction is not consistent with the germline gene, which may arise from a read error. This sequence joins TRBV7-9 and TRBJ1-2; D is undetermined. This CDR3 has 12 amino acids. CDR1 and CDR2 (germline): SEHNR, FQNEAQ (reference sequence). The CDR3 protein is CSSSLGRYGYTF. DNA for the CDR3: TGTTCCAGCAGCTTAGGTCGCTATGGCTACACCTTC.

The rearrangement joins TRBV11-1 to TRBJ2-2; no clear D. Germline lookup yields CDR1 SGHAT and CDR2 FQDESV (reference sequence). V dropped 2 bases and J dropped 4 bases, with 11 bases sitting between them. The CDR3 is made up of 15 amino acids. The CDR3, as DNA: TGTGCCAGCAGCTTACACGGGTTGGGCACCGGGGAGCTGTTTTTT. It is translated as CASSLHGLGTGELFF.

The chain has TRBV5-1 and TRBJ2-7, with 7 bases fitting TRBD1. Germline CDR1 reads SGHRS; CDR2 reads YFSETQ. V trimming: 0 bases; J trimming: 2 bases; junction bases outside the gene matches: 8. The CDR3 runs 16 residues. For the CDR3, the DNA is TGCGCCAGCAGCTTGGCCCGGACAGGTTTTGCCTACGAGCAGTACTTC. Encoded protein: CASSLARTGFAYEQYF.

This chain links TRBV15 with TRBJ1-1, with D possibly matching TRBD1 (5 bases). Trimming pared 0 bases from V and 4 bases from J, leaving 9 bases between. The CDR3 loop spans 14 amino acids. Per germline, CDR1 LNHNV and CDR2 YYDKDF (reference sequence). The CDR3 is CATSRDFGGTEAFF. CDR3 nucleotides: TGTGCCACCAGCAGAGATTTCGGGGGCACTGAAGCTTTCTTT.

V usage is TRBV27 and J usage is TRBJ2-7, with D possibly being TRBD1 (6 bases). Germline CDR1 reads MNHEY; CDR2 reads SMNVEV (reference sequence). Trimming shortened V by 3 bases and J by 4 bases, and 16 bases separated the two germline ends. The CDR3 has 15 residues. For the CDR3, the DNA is TGTGCCAGCAGTTTCTGGGGGACACCAGCTTACGAGCAGTACTTC. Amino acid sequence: CASSFWGTPAYEQYF.

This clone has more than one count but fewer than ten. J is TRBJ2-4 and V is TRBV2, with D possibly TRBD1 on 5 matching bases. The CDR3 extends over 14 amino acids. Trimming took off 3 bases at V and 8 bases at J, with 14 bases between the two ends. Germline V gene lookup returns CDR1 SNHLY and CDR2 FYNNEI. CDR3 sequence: CASSDPITGDIQYF. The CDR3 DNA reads TGTGCCAGCAGTGATCCTATCACAGGAGACATTCAGTACTTC.